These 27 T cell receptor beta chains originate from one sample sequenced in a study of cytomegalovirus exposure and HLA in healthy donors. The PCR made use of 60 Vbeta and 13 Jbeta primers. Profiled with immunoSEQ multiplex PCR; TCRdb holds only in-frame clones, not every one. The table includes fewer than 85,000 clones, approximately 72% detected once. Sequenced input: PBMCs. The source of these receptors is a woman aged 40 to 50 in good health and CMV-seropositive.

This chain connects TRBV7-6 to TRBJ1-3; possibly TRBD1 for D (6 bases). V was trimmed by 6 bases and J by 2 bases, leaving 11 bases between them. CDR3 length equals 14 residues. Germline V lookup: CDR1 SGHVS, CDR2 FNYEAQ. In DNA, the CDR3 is TGTGCCAGCAGGGGACCAGGGGCTGGAAACACCATATATTTT. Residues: CASRGPGAGNTIYF.

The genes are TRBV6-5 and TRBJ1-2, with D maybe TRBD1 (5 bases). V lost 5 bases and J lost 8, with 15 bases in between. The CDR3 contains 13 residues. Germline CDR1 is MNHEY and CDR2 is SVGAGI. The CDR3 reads CASSKQARSGYTF. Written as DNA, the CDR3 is TGTGCCAGCAGTAAACAGGCCAGGTCGGGCTACACCTTC.

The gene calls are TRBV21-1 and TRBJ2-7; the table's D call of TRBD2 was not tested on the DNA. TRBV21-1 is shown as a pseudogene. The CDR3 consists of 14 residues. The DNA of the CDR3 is TGTGCCAGCATTCGGAGACTAGCTCGCCACGAGCAGTACTTC. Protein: CASIRRLARHEQYF.

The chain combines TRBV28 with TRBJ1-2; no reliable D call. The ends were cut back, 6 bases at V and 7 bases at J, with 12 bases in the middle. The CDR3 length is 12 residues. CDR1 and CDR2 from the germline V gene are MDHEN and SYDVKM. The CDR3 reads CASRLQSSGYTF. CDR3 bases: TGTGCCAGCAGGTTACAATCGAGTGGCTACACCTTC.

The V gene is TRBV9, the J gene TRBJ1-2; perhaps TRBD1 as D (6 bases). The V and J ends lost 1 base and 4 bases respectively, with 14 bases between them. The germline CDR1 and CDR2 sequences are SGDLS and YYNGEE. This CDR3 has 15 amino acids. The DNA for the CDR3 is TGTGCCAGCAGCGTAATCCCCGGACAGAGCTATGGCTACACCTTC. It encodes CASSVIPGQSYGYTF.

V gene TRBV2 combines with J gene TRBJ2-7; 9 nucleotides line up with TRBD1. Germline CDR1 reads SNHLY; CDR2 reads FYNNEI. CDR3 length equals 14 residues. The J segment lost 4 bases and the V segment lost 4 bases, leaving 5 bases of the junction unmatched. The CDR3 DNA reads TGTGCCAGCAGTGGGACAGGGGTAGGGTACGAGCAGTACTTC. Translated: CASSGTGVGYEQYF.

The CDR3 region has the DNA TGTGCCAGCAGCCCCCCCGGACAGATTAATGAAAAGCTGTTTTTT. Translating gives CASSPPGQINEKLFF. The chain recombines TRBV21-1 with TRBJ1-4; TRBD1 is the table's D call and was not checked against the DNA. TRBV21-1 is listed as a pseudogene. CDR3 length: 15 residues.

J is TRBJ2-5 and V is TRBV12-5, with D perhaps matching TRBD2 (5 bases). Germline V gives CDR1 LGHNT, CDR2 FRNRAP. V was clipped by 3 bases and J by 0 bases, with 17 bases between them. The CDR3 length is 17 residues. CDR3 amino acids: CASGFRSRGQYQETQYF. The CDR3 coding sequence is TGTGCTAGTGGTTTCAGGTCACGGGGTCAGTACCAAGAGACCCAGTACTTC.

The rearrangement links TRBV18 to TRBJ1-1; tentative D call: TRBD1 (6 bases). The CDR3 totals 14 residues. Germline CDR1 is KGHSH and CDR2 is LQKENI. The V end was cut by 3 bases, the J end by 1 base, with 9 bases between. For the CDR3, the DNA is TGTGCCAGCTCACCGGCAGGGGCGAACACTGAAGCTTTCTTT. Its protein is CASSPAGANTEAFF. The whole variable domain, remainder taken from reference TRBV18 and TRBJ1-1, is NAGVMQNPRHLVRRRGQEARLRCSPMKGHSHVYWYRQLPEEGLKFMVYLQKENIIDESGMPKERFSAEFPKEGPSILRIQQVVRGDSAAYFCASSPAGANTEAFFGQGTRLTVV.

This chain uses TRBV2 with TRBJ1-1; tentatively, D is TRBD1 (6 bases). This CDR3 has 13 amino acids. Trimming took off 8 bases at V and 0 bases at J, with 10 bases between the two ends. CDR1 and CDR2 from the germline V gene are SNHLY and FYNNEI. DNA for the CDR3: TGTGCCAGCGTCAGGGGAATGAACACTGAAGCTTTCTTT. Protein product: CASVRGMNTEAFF.

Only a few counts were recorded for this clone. In nucleotides, the CDR3 is TGTGCCAGCAGTGATCGGGACAGGGGAGTTTCCTACAATGAGCAGTTCTTC. Translation: CASSDRDRGVSYNEQFF. This chain joins TRBV2 and TRBJ2-1; 10 positions match TRBD1. The CDR3 length is 17 residues. The germline V gene has CDR1 SNHLY and CDR2 FYNNEI. The V and J ends lost 3 bases and 1 base, in that order; junction bases with no gene match: 6.

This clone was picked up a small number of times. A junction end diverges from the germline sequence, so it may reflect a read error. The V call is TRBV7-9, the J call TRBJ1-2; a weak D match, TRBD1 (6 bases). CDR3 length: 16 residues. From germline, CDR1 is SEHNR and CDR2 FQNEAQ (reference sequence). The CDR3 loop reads CSSTLGNREGYEGYTF. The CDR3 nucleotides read TGTTCCAGCACCCTTGGGAACAGGGAGGGATATGAAGGCTACACCTTC.

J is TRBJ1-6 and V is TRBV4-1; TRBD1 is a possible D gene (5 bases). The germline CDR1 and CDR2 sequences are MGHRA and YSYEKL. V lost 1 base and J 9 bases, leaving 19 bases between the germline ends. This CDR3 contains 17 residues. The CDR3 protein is CASSQGGGRLKGSPLHF. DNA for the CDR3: TGCGCCAGCAGCCAAGGGGGGGGACGGCTGAAAGGTTCACCCCTCCACTTT.

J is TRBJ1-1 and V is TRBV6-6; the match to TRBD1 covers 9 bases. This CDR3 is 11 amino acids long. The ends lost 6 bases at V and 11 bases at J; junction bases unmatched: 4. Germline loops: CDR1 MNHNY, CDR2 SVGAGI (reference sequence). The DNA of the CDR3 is TGTGCCAGCAGACAGGGGGCGATGGCTTTCTTT. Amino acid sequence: CASRQGAMAFF.

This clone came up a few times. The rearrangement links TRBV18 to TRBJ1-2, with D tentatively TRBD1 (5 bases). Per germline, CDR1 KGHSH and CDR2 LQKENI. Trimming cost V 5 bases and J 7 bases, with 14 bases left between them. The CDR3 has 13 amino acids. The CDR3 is CASSYRGEGGYTF. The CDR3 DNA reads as TGTGCCAGCTCATACCGGGGGGAAGGTGGCTACACCTTC.

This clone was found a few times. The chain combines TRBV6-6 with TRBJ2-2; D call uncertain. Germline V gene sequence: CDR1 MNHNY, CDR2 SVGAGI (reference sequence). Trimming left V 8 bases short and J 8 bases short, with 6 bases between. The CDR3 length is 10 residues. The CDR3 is CASGSGELFF. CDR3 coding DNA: TGTGCCAGCGGCTCAGGGGAGCTGTTTTTT.

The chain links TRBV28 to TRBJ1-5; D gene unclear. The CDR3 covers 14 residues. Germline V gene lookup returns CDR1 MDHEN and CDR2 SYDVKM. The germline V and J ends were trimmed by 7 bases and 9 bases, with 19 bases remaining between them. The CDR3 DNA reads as TGTGCCAGCATACGCAGCGGCCGGTCGTGGCCCCAGCATTTT. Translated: CASIRSGRSWPQHF. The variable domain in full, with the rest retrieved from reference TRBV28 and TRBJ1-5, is DVKVTQSSRYLVKRTGEKVFLECVQDMDHENMFWYRQDPGLGLRLIYFSYDVKMKEKGDIPEGYSVSREKKERFSLILESASTNQTSMYLCASIRSGRSWPQHFGDGTRLSIL.

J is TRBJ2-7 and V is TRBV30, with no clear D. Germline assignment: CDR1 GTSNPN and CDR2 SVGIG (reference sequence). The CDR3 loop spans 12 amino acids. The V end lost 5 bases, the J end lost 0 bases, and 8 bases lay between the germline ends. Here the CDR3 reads CAWEDISYEQYF. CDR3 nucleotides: TGTGCCTGGGAGGATATCTCCTACGAGCAGTACTTC.

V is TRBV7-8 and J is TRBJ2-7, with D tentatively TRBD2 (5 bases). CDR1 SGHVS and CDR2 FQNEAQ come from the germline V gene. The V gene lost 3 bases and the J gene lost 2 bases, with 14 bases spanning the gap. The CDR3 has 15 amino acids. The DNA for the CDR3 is TGTGCCAGCAGCTTCCCCCGTTTCGGGACCTACGAGCAGTACTTC. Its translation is CASSFPRFGTYEQYF.

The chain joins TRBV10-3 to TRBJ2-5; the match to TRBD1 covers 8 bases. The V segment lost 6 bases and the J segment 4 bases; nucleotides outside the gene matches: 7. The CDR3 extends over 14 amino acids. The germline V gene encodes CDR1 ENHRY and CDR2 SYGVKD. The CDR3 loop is CAISPGQGRETQYF. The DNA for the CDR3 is TGTGCCATCAGCCCCGGACAGGGAAGAGAGACCCAGTACTTC.

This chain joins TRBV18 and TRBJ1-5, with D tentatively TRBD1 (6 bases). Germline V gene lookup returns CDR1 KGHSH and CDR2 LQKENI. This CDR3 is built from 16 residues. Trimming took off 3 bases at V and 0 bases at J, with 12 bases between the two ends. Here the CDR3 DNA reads TGTGCCAGCTCACCCAACACAGGGAATAGCAATCAGCCCCAGCATTTT. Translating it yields CASSPNTGNSNQPQHF.

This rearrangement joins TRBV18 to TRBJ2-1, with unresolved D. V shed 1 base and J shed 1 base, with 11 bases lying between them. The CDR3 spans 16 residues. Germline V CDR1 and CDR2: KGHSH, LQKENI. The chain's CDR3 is CASSPQPELSYNEQFF. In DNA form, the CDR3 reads TGTGCCAGCTCACCACAGCCGGAGCTTTCCTACAATGAGCAGTTCTTC.

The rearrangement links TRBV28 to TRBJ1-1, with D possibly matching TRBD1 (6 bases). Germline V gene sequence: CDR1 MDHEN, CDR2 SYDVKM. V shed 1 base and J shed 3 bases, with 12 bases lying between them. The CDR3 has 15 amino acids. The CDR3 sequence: CASSLSKQGYTEAFF. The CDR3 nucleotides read TGTGCCAGCAGTTTATCGAAACAGGGATACACTGAAGCTTTCTTT.

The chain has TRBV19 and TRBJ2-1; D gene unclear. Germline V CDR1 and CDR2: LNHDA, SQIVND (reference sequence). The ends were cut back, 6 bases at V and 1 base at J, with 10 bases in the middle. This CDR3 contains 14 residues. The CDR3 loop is CASRLTQSYNEQFF. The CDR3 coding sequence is TGTGCCAGTAGACTGACACAATCCTACAATGAGCAGTTCTTC.

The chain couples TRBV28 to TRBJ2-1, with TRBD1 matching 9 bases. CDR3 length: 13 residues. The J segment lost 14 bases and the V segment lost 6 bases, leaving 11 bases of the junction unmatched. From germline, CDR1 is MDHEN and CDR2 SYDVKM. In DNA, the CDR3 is TGTGCCAGCAGCCGAGGACAGGGGACGGGAGAGTTCTTC. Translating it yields CASSRGQGTGEFF.

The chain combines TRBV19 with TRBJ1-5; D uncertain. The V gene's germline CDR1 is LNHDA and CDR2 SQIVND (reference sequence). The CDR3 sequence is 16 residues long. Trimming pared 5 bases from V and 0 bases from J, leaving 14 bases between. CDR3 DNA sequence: TGTGCCAGTAGTGCCTACAGTTTTAATAGCAATCAGCCCCAGCATTTT. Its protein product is CASSAYSFNSNQPQHF.

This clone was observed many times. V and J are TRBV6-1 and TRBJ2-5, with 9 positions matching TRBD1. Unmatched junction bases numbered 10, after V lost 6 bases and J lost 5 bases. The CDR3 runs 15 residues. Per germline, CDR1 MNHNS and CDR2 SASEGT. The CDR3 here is CASRELTGGAETQYF. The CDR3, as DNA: TGTGCCAGCAGAGAGTTGACAGGGGGAGCGGAGACCCAGTACTTC.